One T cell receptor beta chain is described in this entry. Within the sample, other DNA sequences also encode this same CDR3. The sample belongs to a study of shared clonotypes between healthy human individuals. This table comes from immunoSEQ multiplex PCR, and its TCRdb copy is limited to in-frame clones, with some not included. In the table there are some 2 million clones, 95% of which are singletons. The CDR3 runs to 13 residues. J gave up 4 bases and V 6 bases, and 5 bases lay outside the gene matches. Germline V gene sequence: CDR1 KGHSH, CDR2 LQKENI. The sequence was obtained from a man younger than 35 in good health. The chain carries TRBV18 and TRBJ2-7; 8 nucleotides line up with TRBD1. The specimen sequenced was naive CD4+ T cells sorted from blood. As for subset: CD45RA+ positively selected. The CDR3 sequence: CASSLRTGYEQYF. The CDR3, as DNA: TGTGCCAGCTCCCTACGGACAGGGTACGAGCAGTACTTC.